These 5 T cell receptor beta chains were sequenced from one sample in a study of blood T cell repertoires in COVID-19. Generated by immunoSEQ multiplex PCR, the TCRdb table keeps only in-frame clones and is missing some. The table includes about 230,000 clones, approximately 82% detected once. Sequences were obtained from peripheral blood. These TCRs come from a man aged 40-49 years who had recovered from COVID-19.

CDR3 residues: CASSPSVDEQFF. The CDR3 DNA reads as TGTGCCAGCTCACCTAGTGTCGATGAGCAGTTCTTC. The chain links TRBV18 to TRBJ2-1; D gene unclear. The CDR3 contains 12 residues. Germline V lookup: CDR1 KGHSH, CDR2 LQKENI. Trimming shortened V by 3 bases and J by 8 bases, and 8 bases separated the two germline ends.

The CDR3 is CASSPLGSRANGYTF. CDR3 DNA sequence: TGTGCCAGCAGCCCCCTGGGTTCCAGGGCCAACGGCTACACCTTC. The V call is TRBV7-2, the J call TRBJ1-2, with D maybe TRBD1 (5 bases). Germline V gene data show CDR1 as SGHTA and CDR2 as FQGNSA. V was shortened by 5 bases and J by 8 bases, with 21 bases between the two germline ends. The CDR3 contains 15 residues.

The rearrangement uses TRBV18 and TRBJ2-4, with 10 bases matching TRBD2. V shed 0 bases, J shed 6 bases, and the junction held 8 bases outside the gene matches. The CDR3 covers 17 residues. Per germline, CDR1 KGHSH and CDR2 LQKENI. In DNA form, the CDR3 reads TGTGCCAGCTCACCACCGGCTAGCGGGGGAAAGGCAAACATTCAGTACTTC. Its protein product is CASSPPASGGKANIQYF.

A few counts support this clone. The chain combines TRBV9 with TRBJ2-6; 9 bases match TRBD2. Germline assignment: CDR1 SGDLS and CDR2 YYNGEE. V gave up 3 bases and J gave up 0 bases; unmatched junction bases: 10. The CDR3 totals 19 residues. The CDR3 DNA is TGTGCCAGCAGCGCGGAGAGACTAGCGGCCTACTCTGGGGCCAACGTCCTGACTTTC. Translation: CASSAERLAAYSGANVLTF.

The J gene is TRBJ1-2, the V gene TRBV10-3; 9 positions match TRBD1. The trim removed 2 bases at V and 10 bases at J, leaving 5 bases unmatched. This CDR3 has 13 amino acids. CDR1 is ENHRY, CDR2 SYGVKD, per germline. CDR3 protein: CAISENRGLDYTF. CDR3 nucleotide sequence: TGTGCCATCAGTGAGAACAGGGGGCTTGACTACACCTTC.